The clone carrying this T cell receptor beta chain came up a few times. Its cognate antigen is unknown. CDR3 length: 16 residues. The germline CDR1 and CDR2 sequences are SEHNR and FQNEAQ (reference sequence). Trimming cost V 4 bases and J 2 bases; bases outside gene matches: 5. A single record per CDR3 protein comes from TCRdb applying MiXCR to the reads. The sample comprises nearly 650,000 distinct CDR3 sequences, less than 25% of which are singletons, and roughly 8% rests with the top ten. The data were taken from a study of T cell repertoires in cytomegalovirus infection. Study at large: The public TCR beta signatures pointed to both CMV infection and matching HLA type.

Study-wide results and limits: Summed frequency of public TCR beta families distinguished CMV carriers with the relevant HLA. CMV-specific HLA-C-restricted TCR beta clonotypes dominated the ex vivo response.

The chain is built from TRBV7-9 and TRBJ2-7; TRBD2 matches 13 bases. The sequencing input was CD8+ T cells from PBMCs. This TCR was sampled from a human donor in good health (CMV status not recorded). Some clones in this sample may be carry-over from other donors' samples. CDR3 bases: TGTGCCAGCAGCTCGGGACTAGCGGGGAGAACCTACGAGCAGTACGTC. Translated: CASSSGLAGRTYEQYV.